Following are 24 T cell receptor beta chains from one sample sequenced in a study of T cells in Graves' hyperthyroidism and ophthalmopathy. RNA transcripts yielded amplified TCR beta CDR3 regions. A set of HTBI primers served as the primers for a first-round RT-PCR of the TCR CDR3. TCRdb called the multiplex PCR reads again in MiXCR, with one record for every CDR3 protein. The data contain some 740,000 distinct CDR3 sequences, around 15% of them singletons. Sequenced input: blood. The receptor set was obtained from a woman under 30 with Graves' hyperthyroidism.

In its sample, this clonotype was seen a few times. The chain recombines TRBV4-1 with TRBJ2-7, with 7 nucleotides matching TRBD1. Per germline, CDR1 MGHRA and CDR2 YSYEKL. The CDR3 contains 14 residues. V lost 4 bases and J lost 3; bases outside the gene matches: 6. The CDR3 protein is CASSRGQVYYEQYF. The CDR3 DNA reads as TGCGCCAGCAGCCGCGGACAGGTTTACTACGAGCAGTACTTC.

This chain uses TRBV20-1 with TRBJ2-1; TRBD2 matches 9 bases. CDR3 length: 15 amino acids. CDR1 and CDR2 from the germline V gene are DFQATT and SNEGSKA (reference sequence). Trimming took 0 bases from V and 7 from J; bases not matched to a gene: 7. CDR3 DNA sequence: TGCAGTGCTAGAGATAGGGCTAGCGGGAAAAATGAGCAGTTCTTC. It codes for CSARDRASGKNEQFF.

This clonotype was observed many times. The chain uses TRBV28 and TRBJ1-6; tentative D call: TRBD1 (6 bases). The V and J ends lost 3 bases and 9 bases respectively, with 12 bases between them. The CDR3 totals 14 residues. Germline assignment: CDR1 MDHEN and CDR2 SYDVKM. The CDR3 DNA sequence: TGTGCCAGCAGTTTTACAGGGTCAGGTTCACCCCTCCACTTT. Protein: CASSFTGSGSPLHF. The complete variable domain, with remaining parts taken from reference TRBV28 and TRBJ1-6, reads DVKVTQSSRYLVKRTGEKVFLECVQDMDHENMFWYRQDPGLGLRLIYFSYDVKMKEKGDIPEGYSVSREKKERFSLILESASTNQTSMYLCASSFTGSGSPLHFGNGTRLTVT.

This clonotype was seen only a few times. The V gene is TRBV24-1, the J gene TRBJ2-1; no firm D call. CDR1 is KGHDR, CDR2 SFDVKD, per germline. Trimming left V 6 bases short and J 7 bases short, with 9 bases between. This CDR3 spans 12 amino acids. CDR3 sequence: CATSPAKNEQFF. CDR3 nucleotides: TGTGCCACCAGTCCCGCCAAAAATGAGCAGTTCTTC.

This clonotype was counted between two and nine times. CDR3 amino acids: CASSPPGGAETQYF. In nucleotides, the CDR3 is TGTGCCAGCAGCCCACCAGGGGGCGCGGAGACCCAGTACTTC. This chain connects TRBV28 to TRBJ2-5, with TRBD1 matching over 8 bases. Germline CDR1 and CDR2: MDHEN and SYDVKM. The CDR3 has 14 amino acids. Germline trimming cut 6 bases from V and 5 bases from J; bases unmatched to any gene: 8.

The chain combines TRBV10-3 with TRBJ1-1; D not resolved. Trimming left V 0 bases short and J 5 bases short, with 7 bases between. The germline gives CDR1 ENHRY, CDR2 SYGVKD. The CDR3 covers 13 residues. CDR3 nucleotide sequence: TGTGCCATCAGTGAGTCTGAAAGGACTGAAGCTTTCTTT. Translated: CAISESERTEAFF.

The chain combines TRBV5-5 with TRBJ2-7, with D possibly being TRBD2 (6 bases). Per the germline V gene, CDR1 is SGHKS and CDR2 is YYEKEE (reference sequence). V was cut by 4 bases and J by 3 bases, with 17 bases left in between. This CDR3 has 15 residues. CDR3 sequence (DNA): TGTGCCAGCAGCCGCGGTCTGGAGGGGCTCTACGAGCAGTACTTC. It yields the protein CASSRGLEGLYEQYF.

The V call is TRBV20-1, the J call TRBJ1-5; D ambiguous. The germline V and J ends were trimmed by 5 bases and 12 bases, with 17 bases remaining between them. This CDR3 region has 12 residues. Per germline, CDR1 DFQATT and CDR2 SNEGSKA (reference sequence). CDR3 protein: CSAPTGPGFQHF. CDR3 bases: TGCAGTGCTCCCACCGGGCCCGGGTTCCAGCATTTT.

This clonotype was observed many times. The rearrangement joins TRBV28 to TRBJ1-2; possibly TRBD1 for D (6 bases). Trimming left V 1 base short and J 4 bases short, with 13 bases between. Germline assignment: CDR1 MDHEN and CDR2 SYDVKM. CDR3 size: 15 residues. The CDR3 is CASSLLGHAVYGYTF. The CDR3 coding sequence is TGTGCCAGCAGTTTATTGGGACATGCGGTCTATGGCTACACCTTC.

CDR3 protein: CASSGGTGAAPGNQPQHF. The CDR3 region has the DNA TGTGCCAGTAGTGGAGGGACAGGGGCCGCACCGGGCAATCAGCCCCAGCATTTT. This sequence joins TRBV19 and TRBJ1-5, with TRBD1 matching 10 bases. J gave up 2 bases and V 5 bases, and 12 bases lay outside the gene matches. This CDR3 comprises 18 residues. Germline CDR1 LNHDA, CDR2 SQIVND (reference sequence).

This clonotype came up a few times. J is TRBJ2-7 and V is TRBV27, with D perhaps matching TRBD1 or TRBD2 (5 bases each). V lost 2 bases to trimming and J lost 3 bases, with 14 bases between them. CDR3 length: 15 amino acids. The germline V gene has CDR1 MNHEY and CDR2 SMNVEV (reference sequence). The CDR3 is CASSLIPGRRYEQYF. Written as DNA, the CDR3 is TGTGCCAGCAGTTTAATCCCGGGACGGCGCTACGAGCAGTACTTC.

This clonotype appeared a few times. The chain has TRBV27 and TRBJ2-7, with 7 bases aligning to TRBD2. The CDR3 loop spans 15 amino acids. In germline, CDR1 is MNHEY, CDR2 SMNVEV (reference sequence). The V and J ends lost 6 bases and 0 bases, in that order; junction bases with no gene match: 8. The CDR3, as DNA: TGTGCCAGCAGCCCCGGACTAGGCACCTCCTACGAGCAGTACTTC. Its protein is CASSPGLGTSYEQYF.

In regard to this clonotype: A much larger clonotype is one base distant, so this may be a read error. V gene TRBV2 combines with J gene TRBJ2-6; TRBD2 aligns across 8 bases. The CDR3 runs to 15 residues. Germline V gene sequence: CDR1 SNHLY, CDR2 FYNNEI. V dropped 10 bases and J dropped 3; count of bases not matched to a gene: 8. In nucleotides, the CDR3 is TGTGCCAACAGACCCACTAGCGGTGGGGCCAACGTCCTGACTTTC. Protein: CANRPTSGGANVLTF.

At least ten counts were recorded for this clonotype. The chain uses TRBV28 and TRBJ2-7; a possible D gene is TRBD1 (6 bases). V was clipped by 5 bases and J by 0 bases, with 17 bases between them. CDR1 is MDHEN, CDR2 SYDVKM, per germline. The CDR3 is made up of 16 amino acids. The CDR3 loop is CASSAVGTFDSYEQYF. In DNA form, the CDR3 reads TGTGCCAGCAGTGCGGTCGGGACATTTGACTCCTACGAGCAGTACTTC. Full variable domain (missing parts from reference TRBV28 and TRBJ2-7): DVKVTQSSRYLVKRTGEKVFLECVQDMDHENMFWYRQDPGLGLRLIYFSYDVKMKEKGDIPEGYSVSREKKERFSLILESASTNQTSMYLCASSAVGTFDSYEQYFGPGTRLTVT.

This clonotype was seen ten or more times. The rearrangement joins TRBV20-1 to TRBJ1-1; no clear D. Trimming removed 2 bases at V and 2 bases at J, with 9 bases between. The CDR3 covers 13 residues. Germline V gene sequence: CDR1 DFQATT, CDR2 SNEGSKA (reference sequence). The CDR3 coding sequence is TGCAGTGCTAGACTTCGACACAACACTGAAGCTTTCTTT. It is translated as CSARLRHNTEAFF.

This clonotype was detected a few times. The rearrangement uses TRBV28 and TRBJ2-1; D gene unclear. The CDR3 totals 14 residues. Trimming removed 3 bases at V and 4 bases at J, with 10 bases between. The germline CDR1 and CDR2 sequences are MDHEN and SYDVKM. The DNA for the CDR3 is TGTGCCAGCAGTTTTGTTGGGGAATACAATGAGCAGTTCTTC. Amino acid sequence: CASSFVGEYNEQFF.

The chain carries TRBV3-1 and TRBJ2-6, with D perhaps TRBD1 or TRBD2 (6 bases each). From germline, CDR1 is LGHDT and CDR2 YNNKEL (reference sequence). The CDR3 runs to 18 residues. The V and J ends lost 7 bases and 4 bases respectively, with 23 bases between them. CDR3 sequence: CASNTGRIASFGANVLTF. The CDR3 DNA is TGTGCCAGCAACACAGGGAGGATCGCTTCCTTCGGGGCCAACGTCCTGACTTTC.

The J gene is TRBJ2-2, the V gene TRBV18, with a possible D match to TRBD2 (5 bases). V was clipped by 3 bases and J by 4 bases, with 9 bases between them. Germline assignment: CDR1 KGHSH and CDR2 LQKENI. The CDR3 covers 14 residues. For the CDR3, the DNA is TGTGCCAGCTCACCGATGAGGGCCACCGGGGAGCTGTTTTTT. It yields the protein CASSPMRATGELFF.

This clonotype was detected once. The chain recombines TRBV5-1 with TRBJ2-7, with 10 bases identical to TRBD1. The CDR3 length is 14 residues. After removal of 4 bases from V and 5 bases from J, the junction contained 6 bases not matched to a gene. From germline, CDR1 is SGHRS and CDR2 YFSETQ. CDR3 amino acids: CASSLRDRGNEQYF. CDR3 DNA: TGCGCCAGCAGCCTGCGGGACAGGGGAAACGAGCAGTACTTC.

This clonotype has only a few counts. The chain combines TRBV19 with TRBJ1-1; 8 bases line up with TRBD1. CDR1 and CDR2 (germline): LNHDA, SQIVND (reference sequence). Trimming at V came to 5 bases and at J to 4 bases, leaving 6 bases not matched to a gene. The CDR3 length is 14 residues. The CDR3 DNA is TGTGCCAGTAGTGACAGGGGAGGGGGCACTGAAGCTTTCTTT. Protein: CASSDRGGGTEAFF.

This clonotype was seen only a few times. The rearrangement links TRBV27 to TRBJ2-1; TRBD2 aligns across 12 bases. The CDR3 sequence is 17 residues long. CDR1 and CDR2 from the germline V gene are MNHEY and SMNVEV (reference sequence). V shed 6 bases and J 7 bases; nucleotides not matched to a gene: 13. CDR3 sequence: CASSGLAGRPRRNEQFF. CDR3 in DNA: TGTGCCAGCAGCGGACTAGCGGGAAGACCCAGGAGGAATGAGCAGTTCTTC.

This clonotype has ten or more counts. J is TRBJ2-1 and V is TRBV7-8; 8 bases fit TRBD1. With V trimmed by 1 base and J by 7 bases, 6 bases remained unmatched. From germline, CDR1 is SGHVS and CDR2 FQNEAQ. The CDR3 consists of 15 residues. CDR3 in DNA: TGTGCCAGCAGCTTAGTCGTTCAGGGGGCGAATGAGCAGTTCTTC. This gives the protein CASSLVVQGANEQFF.

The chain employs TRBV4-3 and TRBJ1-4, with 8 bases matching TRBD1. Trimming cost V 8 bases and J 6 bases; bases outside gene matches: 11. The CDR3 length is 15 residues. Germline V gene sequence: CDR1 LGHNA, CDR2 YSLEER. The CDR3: CASSRTGPGDEKLFF. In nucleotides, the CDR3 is TGCGCCAGCTCTCGGACAGGGCCCGGGGATGAAAAACTGTTTTTT.

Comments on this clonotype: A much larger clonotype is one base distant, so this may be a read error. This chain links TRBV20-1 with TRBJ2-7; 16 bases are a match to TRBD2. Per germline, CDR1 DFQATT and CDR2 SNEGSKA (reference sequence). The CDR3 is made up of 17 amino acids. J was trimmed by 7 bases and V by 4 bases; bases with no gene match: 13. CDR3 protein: CSATGLAGGPFYNEQYF. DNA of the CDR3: TGCAGTGCTACGGGACTAGCGGGAGGGCCTTTTTATAATGAGCAGTACTTC.